Below, one TCR beta chain is given with its context. The antigen remains undetermined. Only in-frame clones appear in the TCRdb table, and some are missing; sequencing was by immunoSEQ multiplex PCR. The sample carries about 6,900 clones, around 98% recorded once. This sample was taken from a study of T cells after posttransplantation cyclophosphamide. Points from the study as a whole: Later post-transplant blood repertoires were often dominated by donor CD8+ memory clones.

Germline V gene lookup returns CDR1 SGHTA and CDR2 FQGNSA. The length of the CDR3 is 14 residues. The ends lost 5 bases at V and 5 bases at J; junction bases unmatched: 4. The TCR originated in a woman in her twenties or thirties in good health and a related stem cell transplant donor. V usage is TRBV7-2 and J usage is TRBJ2-7; 12 positions agree with TRBD1. The sequenced material came from naive CD8+ T cells sorted from PBMCs. The CDR3 nucleotides are TGTGCCAGCAGCCCGGGACAGGGGGCGGACGAGCAGTACTTC. This translates into CASSPGQGADEQYF.